The T cell receptor beta chain under discussion was sequenced for a study of T cell changes during pregnancy in multiple sclerosis. Only in-frame clones appear in the TCRdb table, and some are missing; sequencing was by immunoSEQ multiplex PCR. The sample shows around 59,000 clones, roughly nine tenths of them seen only once. V was pared by 5 bases and J by 10 bases, with 7 bases of the junction left unmatched. CDR1 MNHEY and CDR2 SMNVEV come from the germline V gene (reference sequence). The CDR3 loop spans 14 amino acids. This sequence joins TRBV27 and TRBJ1-6; 8 bases line up with TRBD1. Sequencing was performed on CD4+ T cells from peripheral blood mononuclear cells, taken in the first trimester of pregnancy. This clonotype was sampled from a female donor with multiple sclerosis, enrolled in a pregnancy study. The CDR3 here is CASSPGQGPSPLHF. In nucleotides, the CDR3 is TGTGCCAGCAGTCCTGGACAGGGCCCCTCACCCCTCCACTTT.